This passage covers 25 T cell receptor beta chains from one sample sequenced in a study of T-cell reconstitution after alpha-beta-depleted transplantation in children. Using unique molecular identifiers, the investigators prepared the TCRbeta library. TCRdb fed the PCR reads into MiXCR, producing one record per CDR3 protein. This repertoire shows some 490,000 distinct CDR3 sequences, under 15% found once; its top ten account for about 6%. This specimen consisted of PBMCs from the stem cell graft donor, obtained from the stem cell graft. The receptor source for this set is a human donor who donated a stem cell graft to a child with combined immunodeficiency.

The sample holds a few counts of this clonotype. The chain has TRBV10-3 and TRBJ1-5; D gene uncertain. V lost 2 bases to trimming and J lost 10 bases, with 6 bases between them. CDR3 size: 11 residues. Germline V CDR1 and CDR2: ENHRY, SYGVKD. The CDR3 sequence is CAISEARPQHF. For the CDR3, the DNA is TGTGCCATCAGTGAGGCCCGACCCCAGCATTTT.

This clonotype was counted only a few times. The chain joins TRBV15 to TRBJ2-5, with a possible D match to TRBD2 (6 bases). Trimming stripped 2 bases from V and 3 bases from J, with 25 bases between. The CDR3 runs to 19 residues. Germline V gives CDR1 LNHNV, CDR2 YYDKDF (reference sequence). The CDR3 region is CATSRPRGFGGQIEETQYF. The CDR3 nucleotides read TGTGCCACCAGCAGACCCCGCGGGTTCGGAGGGCAGATAGAAGAGACCCAGTACTTC.

This clonotype showed up just a few times. The CDR3 region is CASSLQSSGANVLTF. The CDR3 DNA follows: TGTGCCAGCAGCTTGCAGAGCTCTGGGGCCAACGTCCTGACTTTC. The chain is built from TRBV5-4 and TRBJ2-6; D is unclear. The V gene lost 1 base and the J gene lost 0 bases, with 5 bases spanning the gap. Germline CDR1 SGHNT, CDR2 YYREEE (reference sequence). The CDR3 runs to 15 residues.

V usage is TRBV5-1 and J usage is TRBJ2-7; TRBD1 matches at 7 bases. The germline gives CDR1 SGHRS, CDR2 YFSETQ. The junction had 5 bases not matched to a gene; V was cut back by 1 base and J by 4 bases. This CDR3 contains 14 residues. The CDR3 sequence: CASSLLTGFYEQYF. DNA of the CDR3: TGCGCCAGCAGCTTGCTGACAGGGTTTTACGAGCAGTACTTC. The full variable domain, with the rest looked up from reference TRBV5-1 and TRBJ2-7, is KAGVTQTPRYLIKTRGQQVTLSCSPISGHRSVSWYQQTPGQGLQFLFEYFSETQRNKGNFPGRFSGRQFSNSRSEMNVSTLELGDSALYLCASSLLTGFYEQYFGPGTRLTVT.

The V and J genes are TRBV4-3 and TRBJ2-4; the D is unclear. The CDR3 extends over 13 amino acids. Germline CDR1 reads LGHNA; CDR2 reads YSLEER. Trimming took 1 base from V and 7 from J, leaving 8 bases between them. For the CDR3, the DNA is TGCGCCAGCAGCCAAGGTCCTACGAACATTCAGTACTTC. Protein sequence: CASSQGPTNIQYF.

This clonotype occurred many times. V and J are TRBV12-3 or TRBV12-4 and TRBJ2-3; perhaps TRBD2 as D (7 bases). This CDR3 contains 13 residues. V was shortened by 7 bases and J by 5 bases, with 13 bases between the two germline ends. The CDR3 here is CASTQGGGDTQYF. Here the CDR3 DNA reads TGTGCCAGCACCCAAGGGGGGGGAGATACGCAGTATTTT.

The chain uses TRBV2 and TRBJ2-7; D may be TRBD2 (7 bases). The germline V gene encodes CDR1 SNHLY and CDR2 FYNNEI. The V and J ends lost 6 bases and 3 bases respectively, with 21 bases between them. The CDR3 has 16 amino acids. The CDR3 DNA follows: TGTGCCAGCAGCAAGGGGGGGGGGCGAGGTGGCTACGAGCAGTACTTC. This encodes CASSKGGGRGGYEQYF.

The rearrangement links TRBV18 to TRBJ2-7; no firm D call. Germline CDR1 is KGHSH and CDR2 is LQKENI. This CDR3 has 13 amino acids. Deletions cut 1 base from V and 1 base from J, with 5 bases between. The CDR3 is CASSPQESYEQYF. The CDR3 DNA reads as TGTGCCAGCTCACCACAGGAGTCCTACGAGCAGTACTTC.

The V gene is TRBV28, the J gene TRBJ2-7, with D hard to call. The CDR3 has 15 amino acids. V lost 7 bases to trimming and J lost 2 bases, with 18 bases between them. Germline CDR1 is MDHEN and CDR2 is SYDVKM. The CDR3 is CASTPAWTETYEQYF. CDR3 nucleotide sequence: TGTGCCAGCACCCCTGCCTGGACGGAGACCTACGAGCAGTACTTC.

This clonotype showed up many times. The chain links TRBV20-1 to TRBJ1-1, with a tentative D call TRBD1 (5 bases). The CDR3 contains 13 residues. Germline V lookup: CDR1 DFQATT, CDR2 SNEGSKA (reference sequence). V dropped 6 bases and J dropped 6 bases, with 17 bases sitting between them. In DNA, the CDR3 is TGCAGTGCCCCCCCCGCCAGGGCCGCTGAAGCTTTCTTT. It encodes CSAPPARAAEAFF.

This clonotype has a handful of counts. This rearrangement joins TRBV5-8 to TRBJ1-2; no reliable D call. Germline lookup yields CDR1 SGHTS and CDR2 YDEGEE. The CDR3 extends over 14 amino acids. The V end was cut by 1 base, the J end by 2 bases, with 9 bases between. CDR3 coding DNA: TGTGCCAGCAGCTTGACCCAAGGAAACTATGGCTACACCTTC. Its translation is CASSLTQGNYGYTF.

This clonotype was seen more than once but under ten times. The V call is TRBV6-2 or TRBV6-3, the J call TRBJ2-7; D may be TRBD1 or TRBD2 (5 bases each). Germline values: CDR1 MNHEY, CDR2 SVGEGT. Between the trimmed V and J ends, which lost 6 bases and 1 base, there was a span of 16 bases. The CDR3 sequence is 15 residues long. This CDR3 reads CASRIRDQKSYEQYF. DNA of the CDR3: TGTGCCAGCAGAATCCGGGACCAAAAGTCCTACGAGCAGTACTTC.

This clonotype has more than one count but fewer than ten. This rearrangement joins TRBV28 to TRBJ2-7; unclear D gene. The CDR3 contains 16 residues. V was cut by 8 bases and J by 2 bases, with 22 bases left in between. From germline, CDR1 is MDHEN and CDR2 SYDVKM. CDR3: CASRVPGSRAPYEQYF. DNA of the CDR3: TGTGCCAGCCGCGTACCCGGGTCCCGAGCCCCCTACGAGCAGTACTTC.

This clonotype was counted between two and nine times. This chain uses TRBV12-3 or TRBV12-4 with TRBJ1-4, with a weak D call TRBD1 (5 bases). Trimming cost V 4 bases and J 7 bases, with 16 bases left between them. This CDR3 has 15 residues. The CDR3 reads CASSSKGRQTEKLFF. DNA of the CDR3: TGTGCCAGCAGTTCCAAGGGCCGACAGACTGAAAAACTGTTTTTT.

The chain combines TRBV4-1 with TRBJ2-5; D ambiguous. Germline V gene sequence: CDR1 MGHRA, CDR2 YSYEKL. This CDR3 contains 12 residues. Trimming shortened V by 0 bases and J by 12 bases, and 11 bases separated the two germline ends. CDR3 in amino acids: CASSQDLSRKYF. CDR3 coding DNA: TGCGCCAGCAGCCAAGATTTATCGCGAAAGTACTTC.

A few counts support this clonotype. V usage is TRBV2 and J usage is TRBJ2-7, with 8 bases fitting TRBD1. Germline V gene data show CDR1 as SNHLY and CDR2 as FYNNEI. J was trimmed by 6 bases and V by 1 base; bases with no gene match: 8. The CDR3 covers 15 residues. CDR3 DNA sequence: TGTGCCAGCAGTGAAGACAGGGGGGAATTTGTCGAGCAGTACTTC. As protein: CASSEDRGEFVEQYF.

This clonotype was seen repeatedly, ten times or more. The V and J genes are TRBV12-3 or TRBV12-4 and TRBJ2-2; possibly TRBD2 for D (5 bases). V was shortened by 1 base and J by 6 bases, with 15 bases between the two germline ends. The CDR3 consists of 16 residues. CDR3 sequence (DNA): TGTGCCAGCAGTTTAGAGGCCAGTGAGGGATCCGGGGAGCTGTTTTTT. It encodes CASSLEASEGSGELFF.

The table lists this clonotype with many counts. The rearrangement links TRBV7-9 to TRBJ2-1; D possibly corresponds to TRBD2 (7 bases). CDR1 SEHNR and CDR2 FQNEAQ come from the germline V gene (reference sequence). The CDR3 is made up of 14 amino acids. Trimming took off 4 bases at V and 7 bases at J, with 14 bases between the two ends. The CDR3 bases are TGTGCCAGCAGCTGGGGGGGCCTGGGTAATGAGCAGTTCTTC. This codes for CASSWGGLGNEQFF.

This rearrangement joins TRBV12-3 or TRBV12-4 to TRBJ2-2, with a tentative D call TRBD1 (5 bases). This CDR3 has 16 residues. V was pared by 6 bases and J by 6 bases, with 20 bases between. The CDR3 loop is CASRPQGFAEAGELFF. The DNA for the CDR3 is TGTGCCAGCAGACCTCAGGGTTTTGCCGAGGCCGGGGAGCTGTTTTTT.

This clonotype was seen a few times. This sequence joins TRBV18 and TRBJ1-2; 7 bases are shared with TRBD1. The V segment lost 3 bases and the J segment 2 bases; nucleotides outside the gene matches: 6. Germline CDR1 and CDR2: KGHSH and LQKENI. The CDR3 spans 15 residues. This CDR3 reads CASSPRDRQNYGYTF. DNA of the CDR3: TGTGCCAGCTCACCGAGGGACAGACAAAACTATGGCTACACCTTC.

The J gene is TRBJ2-7, the V gene TRBV11-2; the D gene is possibly TRBD2 (5 bases). This CDR3 has 14 residues. Germline values: CDR1 SGHAT, CDR2 FQNNGV. Between the trimmed V and J ends, which lost 3 bases and 3 bases, there was a span of 12 bases. The CDR3 loop reads CASSFQRTSYEQYF. The DNA of the CDR3 is TGTGCCAGCAGCTTTCAGCGGACGAGCTACGAGCAGTACTTC.

This clonotype appeared many times. The CDR3 nucleotides are TGTGCCAGCAGTGACAGCGACATTCAGTACTTC. It encodes CASSDSDIQYF. The chain has TRBV12-3 or TRBV12-4 and TRBJ2-4, with D tentatively TRBD1 (5 bases). CDR3 size: 11 residues. Between the trimmed V and J ends, which lost 5 bases and 8 bases, there was a span of 7 bases.

This clonotype has ten or more counts. V usage is TRBV5-6 and J usage is TRBJ2-1; 7 bases are shared with TRBD2. The CDR3 spans 12 residues. J lost 10 bases, V lost 4 bases, and 5 bases had no gene match. Germline CDR1 SGHDT, CDR2 YYEEEE. The CDR3 DNA is TGTGCCAGCAGCATTGGGGACTACGAGCAGTTCTTC. It translates to CASSIGDYEQFF.

In its sample, this clonotype was seen a few times. The chain uses TRBV7-9 and TRBJ2-2; 7 positions agree with TRBD1. This CDR3 is 14 amino acids long. CDR1 and CDR2 (germline): SEHNR, FQNEAQ (reference sequence). V shed 8 bases and J 7 bases; nucleotides not matched to a gene: 10. CDR3 sequence: CASRSTGRDGELFF. The DNA of the CDR3 is TGTGCCAGCCGGTCGACAGGGCGTGACGGGGAGCTGTTTTTT.

This clonotype appeared a few times. The CDR3, as DNA: TGTGCCAGCAGTACGCGAGCGGGGGGGCTGAGCAATGAGCAGTTCTTC. It encodes CASSTRAGGLSNEQFF. The chain employs TRBV12-3 or TRBV12-4 and TRBJ2-1; 10 nucleotides align to TRBD2. Trimming cost V 5 bases and J 6 bases; bases outside gene matches: 10. The CDR3 spans 16 residues.